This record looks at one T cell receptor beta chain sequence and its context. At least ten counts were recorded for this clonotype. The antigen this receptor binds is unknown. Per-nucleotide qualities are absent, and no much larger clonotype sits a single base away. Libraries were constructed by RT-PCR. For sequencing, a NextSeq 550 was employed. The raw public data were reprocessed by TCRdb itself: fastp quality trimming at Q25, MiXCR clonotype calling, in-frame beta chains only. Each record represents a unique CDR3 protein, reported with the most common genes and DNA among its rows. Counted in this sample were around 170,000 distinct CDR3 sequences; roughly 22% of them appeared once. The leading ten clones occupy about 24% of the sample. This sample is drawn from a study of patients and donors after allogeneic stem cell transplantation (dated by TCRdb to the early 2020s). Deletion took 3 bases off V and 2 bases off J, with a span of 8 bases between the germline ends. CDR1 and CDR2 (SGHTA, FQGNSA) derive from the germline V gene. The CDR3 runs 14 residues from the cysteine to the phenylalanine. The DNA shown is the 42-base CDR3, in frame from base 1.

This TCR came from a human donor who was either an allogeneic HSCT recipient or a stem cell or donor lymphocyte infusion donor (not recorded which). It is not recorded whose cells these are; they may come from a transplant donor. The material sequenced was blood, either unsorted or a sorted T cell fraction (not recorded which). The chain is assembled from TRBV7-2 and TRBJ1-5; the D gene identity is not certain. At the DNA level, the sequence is TGTGCCAGCAGCTTGATTGCGGGCAATCAGCCCCAGCATTTT. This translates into CASSLIAGNQPQHF.